This T cell receptor (beta chain) was sequenced in a study of cytomegalovirus exposure and HLA in healthy donors. As for the study in general: Unique TCRs numbering some 80 million, obtained from HLA-typed donors, made up an early data release. Assignment to the Caucasian-associated ancestry cluster applied to approximately 80% of the approximately 420 genotyped donors. Findings of the study overall: It was shown in a later analysis that HLA-associated TCR beta chains were more clonally expanded than other, equally common chains. For presence/absence analyses, sequencing depth was assumed to be roughly uniform across donors.

Researchers ran the PCR with 60 Vbeta and 13 Jbeta primers. TCRdb's table, derived via immunoSEQ multiplex PCR, lists solely in-frame clones and lacks some. Of over 150,000 clones in the sample, 68% were seen once. The germline V gene encodes CDR1 SEHNR and CDR2 FQNEAQ (reference sequence). V was pared by 1 base and J by 8 bases, with 6 bases of the junction left unmatched. The CDR3 totals 15 residues. For this clone: The antigen is undetermined.

This sequence joins TRBV7-9 and TRBJ1-2; 11 nucleotides agree with TRBD1. The receptor's source is a man aged 45-65 years in good health and CMV-seronegative. Material for sequencing was PBMCs. The CDR3 region is CASSLEGDRGKGYTF. The CDR3 DNA reads as TGTGCCAGCAGCTTAGAAGGGGACAGGGGGAAAGGCTACACCTTC.